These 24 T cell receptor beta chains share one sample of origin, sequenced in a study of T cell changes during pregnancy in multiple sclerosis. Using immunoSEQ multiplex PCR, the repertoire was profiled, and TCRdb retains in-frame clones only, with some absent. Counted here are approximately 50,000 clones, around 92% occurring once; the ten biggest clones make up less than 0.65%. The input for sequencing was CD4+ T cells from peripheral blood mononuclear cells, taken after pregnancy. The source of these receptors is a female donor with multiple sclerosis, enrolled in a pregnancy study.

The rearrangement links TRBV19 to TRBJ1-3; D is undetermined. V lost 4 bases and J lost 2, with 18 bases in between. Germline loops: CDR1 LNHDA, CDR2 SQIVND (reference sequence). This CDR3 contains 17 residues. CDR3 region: CASSTRTGVWTGNTIYF. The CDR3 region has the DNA TGTGCCAGTAGTACCCGGACTGGGGTGTGGACTGGAAACACCATATATTTT.

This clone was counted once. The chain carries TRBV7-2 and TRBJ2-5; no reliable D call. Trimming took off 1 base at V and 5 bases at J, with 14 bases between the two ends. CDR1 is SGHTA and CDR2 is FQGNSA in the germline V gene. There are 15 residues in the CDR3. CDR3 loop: CASSLDSRNVETQYF. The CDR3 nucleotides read TGTGCCAGCAGCTTAGATTCTAGAAACGTCGAGACCCAGTACTTC.

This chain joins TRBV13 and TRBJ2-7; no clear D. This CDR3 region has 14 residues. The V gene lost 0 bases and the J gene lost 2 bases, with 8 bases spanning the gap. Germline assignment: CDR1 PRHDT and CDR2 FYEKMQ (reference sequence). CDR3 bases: TGTGCCAGCAGCTTAGGGGCGGTAACCTACGAGCAGTACTTC. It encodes CASSLGAVTYEQYF.

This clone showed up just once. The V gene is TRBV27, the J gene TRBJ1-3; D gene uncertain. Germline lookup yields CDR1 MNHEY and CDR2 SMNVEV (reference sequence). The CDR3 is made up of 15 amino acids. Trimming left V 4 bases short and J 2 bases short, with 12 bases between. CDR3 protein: CASSSRRRAGNTIYF. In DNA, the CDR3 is TGTGCCAGCAGTTCCCGGCGGCGGGCTGGAAACACCATATATTTT.

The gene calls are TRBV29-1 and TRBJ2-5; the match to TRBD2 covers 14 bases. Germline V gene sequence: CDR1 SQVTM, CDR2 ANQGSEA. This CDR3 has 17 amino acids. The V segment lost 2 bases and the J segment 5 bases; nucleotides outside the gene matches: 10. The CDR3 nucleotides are TGCAGCGTTGAATTGGGGACTAGCGGGAGAGTAGGGGAGACCCAGTACTTC. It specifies CSVELGTSGRVGETQYF. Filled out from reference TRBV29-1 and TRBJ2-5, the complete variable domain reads SAVISQKPSRDICQRGTSLTIQCQVDSQVTMMFWYRQQPGQSLTLIATANQGSEATYESGFVIDKFPISRPNLTFSTLTVSNMSPEDSSIYLCSVELGTSGRVGETQYFGPGTRLLVL.

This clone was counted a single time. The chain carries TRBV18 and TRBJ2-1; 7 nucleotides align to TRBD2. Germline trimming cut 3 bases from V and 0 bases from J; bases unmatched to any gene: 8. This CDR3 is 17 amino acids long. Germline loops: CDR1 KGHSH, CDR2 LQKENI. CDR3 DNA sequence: TGTGCCAGCTCACCGCGAGGTGGCGGGAGCTCCTACAATGAGCAGTTCTTC. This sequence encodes CASSPRGGGSSYNEQFF.

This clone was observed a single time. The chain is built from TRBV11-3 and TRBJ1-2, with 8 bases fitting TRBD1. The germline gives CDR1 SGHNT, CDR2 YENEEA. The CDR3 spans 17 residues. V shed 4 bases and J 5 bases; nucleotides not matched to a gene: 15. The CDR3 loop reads CASSSLTTPGQEYGYTF. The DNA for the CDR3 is TGTGCCAGCAGCTCCTTAACTACACCGGGACAGGAATATGGCTACACCTTC.

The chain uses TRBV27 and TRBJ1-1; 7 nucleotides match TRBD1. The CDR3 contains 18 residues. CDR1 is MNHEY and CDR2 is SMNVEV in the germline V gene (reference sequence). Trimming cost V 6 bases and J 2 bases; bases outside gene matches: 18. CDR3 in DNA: TGTGCCAGCAGATCTTTCCGACAGGGCACCGGGGGTAACACTGAAGCTTTCTTT. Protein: CASRSFRQGTGGNTEAFF.

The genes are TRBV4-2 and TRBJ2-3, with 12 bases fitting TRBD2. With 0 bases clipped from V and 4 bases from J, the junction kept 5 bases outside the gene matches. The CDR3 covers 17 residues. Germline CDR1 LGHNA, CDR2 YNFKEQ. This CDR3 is CASSQDQLAGGPDTQYF. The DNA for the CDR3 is TGTGCCAGCAGCCAAGATCAACTAGCGGGAGGCCCAGATACGCAGTATTTT.

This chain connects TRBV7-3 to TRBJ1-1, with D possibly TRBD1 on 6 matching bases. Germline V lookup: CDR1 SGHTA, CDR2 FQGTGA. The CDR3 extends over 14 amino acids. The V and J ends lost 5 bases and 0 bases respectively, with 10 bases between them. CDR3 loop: CASSTGTVNTEAFF. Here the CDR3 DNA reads TGTGCCAGCAGCACAGGGACGGTGAACACTGAAGCTTTCTTT.

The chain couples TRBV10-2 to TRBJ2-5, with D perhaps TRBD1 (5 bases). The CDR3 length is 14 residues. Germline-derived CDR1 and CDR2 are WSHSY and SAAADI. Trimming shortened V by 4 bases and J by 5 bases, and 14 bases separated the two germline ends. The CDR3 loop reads CASSVARVTETQYF. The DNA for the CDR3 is TGCGCCAGCAGTGTGGCCAGGGTTACGGAGACCCAGTACTTC.

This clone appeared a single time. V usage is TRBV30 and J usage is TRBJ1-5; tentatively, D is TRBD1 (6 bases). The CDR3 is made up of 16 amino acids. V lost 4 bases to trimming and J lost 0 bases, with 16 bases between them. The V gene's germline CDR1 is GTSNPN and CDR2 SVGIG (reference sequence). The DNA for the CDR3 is TGTGCCTGGACCATAGGGACAACCTATAGCAATCAGCCCCAGCATTTT. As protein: CAWTIGTTYSNQPQHF.

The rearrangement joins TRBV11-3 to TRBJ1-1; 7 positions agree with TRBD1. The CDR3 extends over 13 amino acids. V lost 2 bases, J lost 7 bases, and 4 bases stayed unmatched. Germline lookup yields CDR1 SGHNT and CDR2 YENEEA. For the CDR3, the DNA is TGTGCCAGCAGCTTACAATGGGACAGTGAAGCTTTCTTT. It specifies CASSLQWDSEAFF.

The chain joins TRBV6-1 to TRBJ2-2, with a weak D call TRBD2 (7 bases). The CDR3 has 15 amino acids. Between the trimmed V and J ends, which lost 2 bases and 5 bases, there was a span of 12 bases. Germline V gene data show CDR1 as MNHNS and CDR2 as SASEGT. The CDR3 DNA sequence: TGTGCCAGCAGTGAACCGGGGGGCAGGACCGGGGAGCTGTTTTTT. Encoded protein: CASSEPGGRTGELFF.

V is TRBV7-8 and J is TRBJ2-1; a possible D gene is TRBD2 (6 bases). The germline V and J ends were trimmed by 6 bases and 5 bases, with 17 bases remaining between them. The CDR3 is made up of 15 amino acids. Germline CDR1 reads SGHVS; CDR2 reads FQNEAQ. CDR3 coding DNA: TGTGCCAGCAGACCTCTAGCGTTCGAGAACAATGAGCAGTTCTTC. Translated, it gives CASRPLAFENNEQFF. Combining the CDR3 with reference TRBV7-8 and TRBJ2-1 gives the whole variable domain GAGVSQSPRYKVAKRGQDVALRCDPISGHVSLFWYQQALGQGPEFLTYFQNEAQLDKSGLPSDRFFAERPEGSVSTLKIQRTQQEDSAVYLCASRPLAFENNEQFFGPGTRLTVL.

The CDR3 spells CASRDGQRWKETQYF. In DNA form, the CDR3 reads TGTGCCAGCAGGGACGGACAGCGCTGGAAAGAGACCCAGTACTTC. The rearrangement links TRBV28 to TRBJ2-5, with D tentatively TRBD1 (6 bases). This CDR3 spans 15 amino acids. Germline values: CDR1 MDHEN, CDR2 SYDVKM. Trimming removed 6 bases from V and 3 bases from J, with 17 bases in between.

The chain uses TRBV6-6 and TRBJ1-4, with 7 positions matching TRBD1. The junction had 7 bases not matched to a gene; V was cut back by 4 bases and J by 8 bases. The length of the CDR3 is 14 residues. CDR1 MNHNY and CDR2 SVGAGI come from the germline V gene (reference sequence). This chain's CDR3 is CASSSRDSREKLFF. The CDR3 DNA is TGTGCCAGCAGTTCCAGGGACAGTCGGGAAAAACTGTTTTTT.

The CDR3 region has the DNA TGTGCCAGCAGTTACACGGGGGGGTATGAAAAACTGTTTTTT. It translates to CASSYTGGYEKLFF. The J gene is TRBJ1-4, the V gene TRBV6-5; D might be TRBD1 (5 bases). The ends were cut back, 2 bases at V and 6 bases at J, with 10 bases in the middle. The CDR3 is 14 residues long. Per germline, CDR1 MNHEY and CDR2 SVGAGI.

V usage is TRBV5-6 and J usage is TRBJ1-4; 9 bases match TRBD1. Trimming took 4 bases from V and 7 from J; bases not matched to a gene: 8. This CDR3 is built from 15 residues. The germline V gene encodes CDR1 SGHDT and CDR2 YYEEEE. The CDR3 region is CASSESGQGSEKLFF. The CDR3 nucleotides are TGTGCCAGCAGCGAATCGGGACAGGGAAGTGAAAAACTGTTTTTT.

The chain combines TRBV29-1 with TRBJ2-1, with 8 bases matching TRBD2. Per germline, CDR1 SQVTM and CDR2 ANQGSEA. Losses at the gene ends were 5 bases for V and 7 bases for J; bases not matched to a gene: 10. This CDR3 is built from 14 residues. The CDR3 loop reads CSVYGNIAGNEQFF. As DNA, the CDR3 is TGCAGCGTTTATGGGAATATAGCGGGAAATGAGCAGTTCTTC.

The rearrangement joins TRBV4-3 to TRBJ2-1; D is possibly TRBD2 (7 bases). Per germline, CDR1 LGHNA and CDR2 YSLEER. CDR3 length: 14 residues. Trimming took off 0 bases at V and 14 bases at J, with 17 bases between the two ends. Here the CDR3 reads CASSQELGRGRKFF. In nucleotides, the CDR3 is TGCGCCAGCAGCCAAGAACTAGGGCGGGGGCGGAAGTTCTTC.

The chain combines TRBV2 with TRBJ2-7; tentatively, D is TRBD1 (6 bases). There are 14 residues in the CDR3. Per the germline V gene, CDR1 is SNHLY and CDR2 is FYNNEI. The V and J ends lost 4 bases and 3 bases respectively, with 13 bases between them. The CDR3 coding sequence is TGTGCCAGCAGTGGGCTCGTGACAGGCTACGAGCAGTACTTC. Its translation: CASSGLVTGYEQYF.

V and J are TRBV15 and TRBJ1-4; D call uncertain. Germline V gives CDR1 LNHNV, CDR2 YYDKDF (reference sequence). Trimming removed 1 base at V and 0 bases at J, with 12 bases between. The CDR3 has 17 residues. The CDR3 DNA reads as TGTGCCACCAGCAGAGTCCCGGAGGCTGCAACTAATGAAAAACTGTTTTTT. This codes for CATSRVPEAATNEKLFF.

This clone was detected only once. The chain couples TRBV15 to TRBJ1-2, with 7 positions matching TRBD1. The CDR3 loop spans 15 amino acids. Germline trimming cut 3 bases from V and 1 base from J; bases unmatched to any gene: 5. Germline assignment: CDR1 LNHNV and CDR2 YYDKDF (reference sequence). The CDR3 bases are TGTGCCACCAGCAGGCCCGGGACAGTTAACTATGGCTACACCTTC. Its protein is CATSRPGTVNYGYTF. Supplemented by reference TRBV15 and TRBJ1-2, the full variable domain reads DAMVIQNPRYQVTQFGKPVTLSCSQTLNHNVMYWYQQKSSQAPKLLFHYYDKDFNNEADTPDNFQSRRPNTSFCFLDIRSPGLGDTAMYLCATSRPGTVNYGYTFGSGTRLTVV.